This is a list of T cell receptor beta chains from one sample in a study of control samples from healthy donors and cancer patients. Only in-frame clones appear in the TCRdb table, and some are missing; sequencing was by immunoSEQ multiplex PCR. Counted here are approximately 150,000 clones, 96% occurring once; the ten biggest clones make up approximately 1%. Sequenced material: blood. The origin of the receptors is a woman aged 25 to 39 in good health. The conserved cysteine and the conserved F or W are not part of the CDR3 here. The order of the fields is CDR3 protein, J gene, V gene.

CDR3: ASSLSLAGGTGELF; J: TRBJ2-2; V: TRBV11-3
CDR3: SIPGRTDTQY; J: TRBJ2-3; V: TRBV29-1
CDR3: ASSLGQGTTEAF; J: TRBJ1-1; V: TRBV13
CDR3: ASSLTGGRNTEAF; J: TRBJ1-1; V: TRBV11-2
CDR3: ASSMSGGAAGELF; J: TRBJ2-2; V: TRBV6-5
CDR3: ASSVRLFPISSYNEQF; J: TRBJ2-1; V: TRBV9
CDR3: ASRRTGGAYEQY; J: TRBJ2-7; V: TRBV7-2
CDR3: AWSYTISGNTIY; J: TRBJ1-3; V: TRBV30
CDR3: ASSSRGWPYEQY; J: TRBJ2-7; V: TRBV5-1
CDR3: AWSVTSGSAGELF; J: TRBJ2-2; V: TRBV30
CDR3: ASSLGSNTEAF; J: TRBJ1-1; V: TRBV5-1
CDR3: ASSIFAASGLQETQY; J: TRBJ2-5; V: TRBV27
CDR3: ASSLSGMGTFGNTIY; J: TRBJ1-3; V: TRBV5-1
CDR3: ASSKRDVGMNTEAF; J: TRBJ1-1; V: TRBV19
CDR3: ASSPTGGATNEKLF; J: TRBJ1-4; V: TRBV28
CDR3: AISGSGTSGREGEQY; J: TRBJ2-7; V: TRBV10-3
CDR3: ASSLGGISNQPQH; J: TRBJ1-5; V: TRBV11-2
CDR3: ASTGQYNQPQH; J: TRBJ1-5; V: TRBV15
CDR3: ASSIWAGDEETQY; J: TRBJ2-5; V: TRBV19
CDR3: ASSAANYGYT; J: TRBJ1-2; V: TRBV10-2
CDR3: ASSLGQSDEKLF; J: TRBJ1-4; V: TRBV28